Presented here are 9 T cell receptor beta chains from one specimen sequenced in a study of T cells in women clearing cervical HPV infection. The assay was immunoSEQ multiplex PCR, and TCRdb's table has in-frame clones only and misses some. The sample table sets out more than 45,000 clones. The sequenced material came from blood buffy coat. The receptor set was obtained from a woman aged 18-70 years with a cervical HPV16 infection that either progressed to CIN3+ or cleared (not recorded which).

Turning to this clone: The read ends 3 residues shy of where the CDR3 ends; the end is completed using the germline J gene. The chain carries TRBV20-1 and TRBJ2-1; possible D gene TRBD2, 6 bases. The CDR3 runs to 12 residues. Between the trimmed V and J ends, which lost 3 bases and 6 bases, there was a span of 9 bases. Germline V gene data show CDR1 as DFQATT and CDR2 as SNEGSKA (reference sequence). CDR3 amino acids: CSASGGFNEQFF. The sequenced CDR3 bases are TGCAGTGCTAGCGGGGGATTCAATGAG.

As for this clone: The DNA ends 3 residues before the CDR3 does, and the rest of the CDR3 is filled in from the germline J gene. The chain recombines TRBV11-3 with TRBJ2-7; a weak D match, TRBD1 (5 bases). The CDR3 loop spans 13 amino acids. The germline V gene has CDR1 SGHNT and CDR2 YENEEA. The V end was cut by 5 bases, the J end by 6 bases, with 14 bases between. The sequenced CDR3 bases are TGTGCCAGCAGCCTTCAACCCAGGGTCGAG. It codes for CASSLQPRVE. The entire CDR3 protein reads CASSLQPRVEQYF.

To note about this clone: The read falls 3 residues short of the CDR3 end, and the missing part is taken from the germline J gene. The gene calls are TRBV27 and TRBJ2-7, with 10 positions matching TRBD1. The germline CDR1 and CDR2 sequences are MNHEY and SMNVEV (reference sequence). V was pared by 3 bases and J by 4 bases, with 3 bases of the junction left unmatched. This CDR3 region has 14 residues. The CDR3 loop is CASSFLDRGYEQYF. The CDR3 bases that were read are TGTGCCAGCAGTTTCCTGGACAGGGGGTACGAG.

Worth noting for this clone: The read falls 3 residues short of the CDR3 end, and the missing part is taken from the germline J gene. This sequence joins TRBV19 and TRBJ2-2; 7 positions match TRBD2. The germline V gene has CDR1 LNHDA and CDR2 SQIVND (reference sequence). CDR3 size: 14 residues. The J segment lost 5 bases and the V segment lost 7 bases, leaving 7 bases of the junction unmatched. The part of the CDR3 DNA that was read is TGTGCCAGTAATGCGGGAGTGGGGACCGGGGAG. As protein: CASNAGVGTGE. The whole CDR3 reads CASNAGVGTGELFF.

A remark on this clone: The CDR3 end lies 3 residues beyond the end of the read and is filled in from the germline J gene. This chain joins TRBV30 and TRBJ2-2, with TRBD1 identical over 8 bases. CDR1 is GTSNPN, CDR2 SVGIG, per germline (reference sequence). The CDR3 sequence is 16 residues long. The V and J ends lost 2 bases and 4 bases, in that order; junction bases with no gene match: 9. The CDR3 protein is CAWSSDRGRFTGELFF. The DNA read from the CDR3 is TGTGCCTGGAGTTCCGACAGGGGAAGGTTCACCGGGGAG.

As regards this clone: The missing CDR3 end, 3 residues past where the read stops, is filled in from the germline J gene. This rearrangement joins TRBV7-9 to TRBJ1-2; weak D call: TRBD1 (5 bases). CDR1 is SEHNR, CDR2 FQNEAQ, per germline (reference sequence). The CDR3 is 12 residues long. The ends were cut back, 4 bases at V and 5 bases at J, with 8 bases in the middle. The CDR3 sequence: CASSSTVYGYTF. Incomplete CDR3 DNA: TGTGCCAGCAGCTCGACAGTTTATGGC.

Comments on this clone: The CDR3 end lies 3 residues beyond the end of the read and is filled in from the germline J gene. The V gene is TRBV7-6, the J gene TRBJ2-7, with D hard to call. This CDR3 has 15 residues. Germline CDR1 SGHVS, CDR2 FNYEAQ. The V end lost 1 base, the J end lost 0 bases, and 10 bases lay between the germline ends. CDR3 DNA (partial): TGTGCCAGCAGCTTAGAGGAAGCGCTCTCCTACGAG. The encoded protein is CASSLEEALSYE. The entire CDR3 protein reads CASSLEEALSYEQYF.

Concerning this clone itself: The CDR3 end falls 3 residues outside the read, so it is completed with the germline J gene. V gene TRBV19 combines with J gene TRBJ2-7, with D possibly matching TRBD1 (5 bases). From germline, CDR1 is LNHDA and CDR2 SQIVND (reference sequence). The CDR3 runs 13 residues. Trimming took off 7 bases at V and 2 bases at J, with 12 bases between the two ends. The CDR3 DNA, read in part, is TGTGCCAGTAAGGCGCAGGGCGCCTACGAG. Its protein is CASKAQGAYE. From start to end, the CDR3 is CASKAQGAYEQYF. Drawing the rest from reference TRBV19 and TRBJ2-7, the complete variable domain is DGGITQSPKYLFRKEGQNVTLSCEQNLNHDAMYWYRQDPGQGLRLIYYSQIVNDFQKGDIAEGYSVSREKKESFPLTVTSAQKNPTAFYLCASKAQGAYEQYFGPGTRLTVT.

Comments on this clone: Read sequence stops 3 residues before the CDR3 end, and the germline J gene provides the missing end. The chain recombines TRBV2 with TRBJ2-5, with 9 positions matching TRBD1. V was pared by 7 bases and J by 4 bases, with 10 bases of the junction left unmatched. The CDR3 is 15 residues long. CDR1 is SNHLY and CDR2 is FYNNEI in the germline V gene. Here the CDR3 reads CASNKQGAGGETQYF. CDR3 bases read: TGTGCCAGCAATAAACAGGGGGCAGGGGGAGAGACC.